Listed here are 2 T cell receptor beta chains from one sample, sequenced in a study of CD8 T cells in Susac syndrome. RNA amounts of roughly 0.45 to 1 ug underwent reverse transcription with random hexamers. Using its own MiXCR run on the immunoSEQ multiplex PCR reads, TCRdb lists one record per CDR3 protein. The sample holds about 140,000 distinct CDR3 sequences, just under 95% seen once. Sequencing was carried out using CD8+ T cells from PBMCs. The receptors stem from a human donor with Susac syndrome.

The J gene is TRBJ1-2, the V gene TRBV5-1; D unresolved. The CDR3 has 13 residues. CDR1 and CDR2 (germline): SGHRS, YFSETQ. Trimming left V 4 bases short and J 4 bases short, with 11 bases between. This CDR3 reads CASSPGLLYGYTF. The CDR3 DNA sequence: TGCGCCAGCAGCCCCGGGTTACTCTATGGCTACACCTTC.

This chain links TRBV9 with TRBJ2-2; 10 bases align to TRBD2. The germline CDR1 and CDR2 sequences are SGDLS and YYNGEE. The CDR3 extends over 15 amino acids. With 4 bases clipped from V and 7 bases from J, the junction kept 7 bases outside the gene matches. CDR3 bases: TGTGCCAGCAGCAGCGGGAGGGCCTCGGGCGGGGAGCTGTTTTTT. Protein product: CASSSGRASGGELFF.